This entry lists 29 T cell receptor beta chains sequenced from one sample in a study of blood T cell repertoires in COVID-19. Libraries were prepared by immunoSEQ multiplex PCR; TCRdb keeps only in-frame clonotypes and omits some of them. In the table there are 450,000 to 500,000 clones, approximately 91% of which are singletons. Sequenced material: PBMCs or T cells enriched from blood (not recorded which). These receptors were taken from a woman aged 55 to 70 who had recovered from COVID-19.

The chain carries TRBV5-3 and TRBJ2-3; 14 bases are shared with TRBD2. TRBV5-3 is flagged as an ORF with uncertain function. The CDR3 is made up of 18 amino acids. The V segment lost 4 bases and the J segment 6 bases; nucleotides outside the gene matches: 13. CDR3 DNA: TGTGCCAGAAGCCTGGGACTAGCGGGAGTCCGATTTTGGGATACGCAGTATTTT. Amino acids: CARSLGLAGVRFWDTQYF.

The CDR3 sequence: CASSAGHPVNEAFF. CDR3 nucleotides: TGTGCCAGCAGTGCCGGACACCCCGTAAATGAAGCTTTCTTT. This sequence joins TRBV27 and TRBJ1-1, with TRBD1 as a possible D gene (5 bases). The CDR3 is made up of 14 amino acids. Germline V lookup: CDR1 MNHEY, CDR2 SMNVEV (reference sequence). The V end was cut by 5 bases, the J end by 7 bases, with 17 bases between.

The chain is built from TRBV2 and TRBJ1-5; a weak D match, TRBD1 (5 bases). Trimming shortened V by 8 bases and J by 1 base, and 15 bases separated the two germline ends. The germline V gene has CDR1 SNHLY and CDR2 FYNNEI. The CDR3 extends over 15 amino acids. The DNA for the CDR3 is TGTGCCAGCGATGGGGGGGGTCGAAGCAATCAGCCCCAGCATTTT. Amino acid sequence: CASDGGGRSNQPQHF.

The gene calls are TRBV27 and TRBJ1-4, with 10 bases matching TRBD1. Unmatched junction bases numbered 2, after V lost 3 bases and J lost 7 bases. CDR1 and CDR2 from the germline V gene are MNHEY and SMNVEV (reference sequence). The CDR3 covers 14 residues. CDR3 bases: TGTGCCAGCAGTTTCGACAGGGGGCGTGAAAAACTGTTTTTT. Translating it yields CASSFDRGREKLFF.

V and J are TRBV5-8 and TRBJ1-3; TRBD1 matches at 7 bases. Per germline, CDR1 SGHTS and CDR2 YDEGEE. V lost 2 bases, J lost 2 bases, and 1 base stayed unmatched. The CDR3 loop spans 14 amino acids. CDR3 nucleotide sequence: TGTGCCAGCAGCTTCCAGGGGGCTGGAAACACCATATATTTT. Residues: CASSFQGAGNTIYF.

This chain links TRBV5-4 with TRBJ1-2, with 7 bases fitting TRBD1. Per germline, CDR1 SGHNT and CDR2 YYREEE (reference sequence). The CDR3 spans 14 residues. V was pared by 0 bases and J by 6 bases, with 5 bases of the junction left unmatched. The CDR3 region is CASSLDRGADGYTF. For the CDR3, the DNA is TGTGCCAGCAGCTTGGACAGGGGAGCGGATGGCTACACCTTC.

The chain joins TRBV11-2 to TRBJ2-7, with TRBD2 matching over 7 bases. Germline V gene data show CDR1 as SGHAT and CDR2 as FQNNGV. V lost 4 bases and J lost 2; bases outside the gene matches: 5. The CDR3 is 14 amino acids. The CDR3 DNA reads TGTGCCAGCAGCTCGGGACTACGAGCCTACGAGCAGTACTTC. This sequence encodes CASSSGLRAYEQYF.

The chain recombines TRBV9 with TRBJ2-3, with 7 positions matching TRBD2. The length of the CDR3 is 14 residues. Germline V CDR1 and CDR2: SGDLS, YYNGEE. Germline trimming cut 3 bases from V and 3 bases from J; bases unmatched to any gene: 4. CDR3 residues: CASSDGGTTDTQYF. The CDR3 bases are TGTGCCAGCAGCGACGGGGGGACGACAGATACGCAGTATTTT.

The V and J genes are TRBV10-2 and TRBJ2-7; 7 nucleotides match TRBD1. The V segment lost 1 base and the J segment 2 bases; nucleotides outside the gene matches: 2. CDR3 length: 14 residues. Germline CDR1 and CDR2: WSHSY and SAAADI. The CDR3 DNA is TGCGCCAGCAGTGAGTGGGACAGAACCTACGAGCAGTACTTC. This sequence encodes CASSEWDRTYEQYF.

The table lists this clone with many counts. V and J are TRBV12-3 or TRBV12-4 and TRBJ2-7; TRBD1 might be the D (6 bases). Trimming shortened V by 6 bases and J by 9 bases, and 18 bases separated the two germline ends. This CDR3 contains 13 residues. This CDR3 is CASSQGPGHGQYV. In DNA form, the CDR3 reads TGTGCCAGCAGCCAGGGGCCCGGTCATGGGCAGTACGTC.

Notes on this clone: Within the sample, other DNA sequences also encode this same CDR3. The chain uses TRBV10-3 and TRBJ2-1, with TRBD2 matching over 14 bases. The CDR3 totals 16 residues. After removal of 4 bases from V and 1 base from J, the junction contained 0 bases not matched to a gene. CDR1 and CDR2 (germline): ENHRY, SYGVKD. The chain's CDR3 is CAISGTSGGSYNEQFF. Written as DNA, the CDR3 is TGTGCCATCAGTGGGACTAGCGGGGGGTCCTACAATGAGCAGTTCTTC.

This sequence joins TRBV10-3 and TRBJ2-7; a possible D gene is TRBD1 (5 bases). CDR1 and CDR2 (germline): ENHRY, SYGVKD. The V and J ends lost 8 bases and 1 base respectively, with 15 bases between them. The CDR3 has 14 amino acids. The CDR3 nucleotides read TGTGCCATCCGCGACAGTTCTTCGTCCTACGAGCAGTACTTC. It yields the protein CAIRDSSSSYEQYF.

The J gene is TRBJ1-2, the V gene TRBV2, with TRBD1 as a possible D gene (5 bases). The germline gives CDR1 SNHLY, CDR2 FYNNEI. The CDR3 spans 18 residues. The V and J ends lost 6 bases and 1 base respectively, with 24 bases between them. The CDR3 coding sequence is TGTGCCAGCAGACAGGTGCCCCTTCCCACCTCTCTTAACTATGGCTACACCTTC. Amino acid sequence: CASRQVPLPTSLNYGYTF. Full variable domain (missing parts from reference TRBV2 and TRBJ1-2): EPEVTQTPSHQVTQMGQEVILRCVPISNHLYFYWYRQILGQKVEFLVSFYNNEISEKSEIFDDQFSVERPDGSNFTLKIRSTKLEDSAMYFCASRQVPLPTSLNYGYTFGSGTRLTVV.

This chain joins TRBV9 and TRBJ2-6; 8 nucleotides line up with TRBD1. The J segment lost 3 bases and the V segment lost 0 bases, leaving 8 bases of the junction unmatched. Germline-derived CDR1 and CDR2 are SGDLS and YYNGEE. The CDR3 extends over 18 amino acids. CDR3 nucleotides: TGTGCCAGCAGCGTAGCCCTCCAGGGGGCGGGTGGGGCCAACGTCCTGACTTTC. It encodes CASSVALQGAGGANVLTF.

The V and J genes are TRBV7-6 and TRBJ2-3; 11 nucleotides match TRBD2. Unmatched junction bases numbered 6, after V lost 1 base and J lost 0 bases. CDR3 length equals 18 residues. Germline CDR1 is SGHVS and CDR2 is FNYEAQ. CDR3 residues: CASSLVLAGAWSTDTQYF. The CDR3 DNA reads TGTGCCAGCAGCTTAGTACTAGCGGGGGCCTGGAGCACAGATACGCAGTATTTT.

The J gene is TRBJ1-2, the V gene TRBV4-1, with 7 bases fitting TRBD1. V shed 0 bases, J shed 8 bases, and the junction held 9 bases outside the gene matches. The CDR3 contains 15 residues. In germline, CDR1 is MGHRA, CDR2 YSYEKL. In nucleotides, the CDR3 is TGCGCCAGCAGCCAAGAATTGGGGACAGTAAAGGGCTACACCTTC. It codes for CASSQELGTVKGYTF.

Details on this clone: Relative to the germline gene, one junction end is altered; a read error may explain this. The chain combines TRBV3-1 (or the pseudogene TRBV3-2) with TRBJ2-5; TRBD2 matches 9 bases. The CDR3 spans 18 residues. Germline V CDR1 and CDR2: LGHDT, YNNKEL (reference sequence). The DNA for the CDR3 is TGTGCCAGCAGCGAAGAGGTAGCGGGGGTTCGCCTCCTGGAGACCCAGTACTTC. It is translated as CASSEEVAGVRLLETQYF.

V and J are TRBV28 and TRBJ1-5; D unresolved. V was shortened by 1 base and J by 6 bases, with 10 bases between the two germline ends. Germline V gene data show CDR1 as MDHEN and CDR2 as SYDVKM. The CDR3 sequence is 14 residues long. CDR3 in amino acids: CASSLFSGGQPQHF. In DNA, the CDR3 is TGTGCCAGCAGTTTATTCAGCGGCGGTCAGCCCCAGCATTTT.

This clone has a single count. The V call is TRBV2, the J call TRBJ1-2; 7 bases line up with TRBD1. Germline loops: CDR1 SNHLY, CDR2 FYNNEI. This CDR3 has 12 amino acids. The trim removed 7 bases at V and 8 bases at J, leaving 7 bases unmatched. The CDR3 region has the DNA TGTGCCAGCACCCTGACAGGGCGAGGCTACACCTTC. Amino acids: CASTLTGRGYTF.

This sequence joins TRBV11-2 and TRBJ2-7; TRBD1 matches at 7 bases. From germline, CDR1 is SGHAT and CDR2 FQNNGV. The CDR3 totals 14 residues. V lost 3 bases, J lost 3 bases, and 5 bases stayed unmatched. Here the CDR3 reads CASSFDRAYYEQYF. CDR3 bases: TGTGCCAGCAGCTTCGACAGGGCCTACTACGAGCAGTACTTC.

The chain has TRBV29-1 and TRBJ2-3; D remains unclear. This CDR3 has 15 amino acids. Looked up from germline, CDR1 is SQVTM and CDR2 is ANQGSEA. V shed 5 bases and J shed 2 bases, with 17 bases lying between them. CDR3 amino acids: CSVKRLTPDTDTQYF. The CDR3 DNA is TGCAGCGTTAAGAGGCTGACTCCTGACACAGATACGCAGTATTTT.

The CDR3 region is CASSYSRGLPGNTIYF. DNA for the CDR3: TGTGCCAGCAGTTACTCGAGGGGGCTTCCTGGAAACACCATATATTTT. This rearrangement joins TRBV6-5 to TRBJ1-3; 7 bases map to TRBD1. Trimming removed 0 bases from V and 2 bases from J; junction bases left unmatched: 4. The germline gives CDR1 MNHEY, CDR2 SVGAGI. The CDR3 runs to 16 residues.

The rearrangement links TRBV5-4 to TRBJ2-2; D possibly corresponds to TRBD2 (5 bases). The ends were cut back, 2 bases at V and 4 bases at J, with 12 bases in the middle. Germline V lookup: CDR1 SGHNT, CDR2 YYREEE (reference sequence). The CDR3 length is 15 residues. The DNA for the CDR3 is TGTGCCAGCAGCTTACCAGGCGCGGGCACCGGGGAGCTGTTTTTT. It codes for CASSLPGAGTGELFF.

The genes are TRBV20-1 and TRBJ2-5; D is possibly TRBD2 (6 bases). This CDR3 has 10 residues. Deletions cut 3 bases from V and 7 bases from J, with 6 bases between. Germline V gene data show CDR1 as DFQATT and CDR2 as SNEGSKA (reference sequence). This chain's CDR3 is CSARGGTQYF. DNA of the CDR3: TGCAGTGCTAGGGGGGGGACCCAGTACTTC.

The V gene is TRBV4-1, the J gene TRBJ2-1; tentative D call: TRBD1 (5 bases). Trimming took off 0 bases at V and 3 bases at J, with 15 bases between the two ends. This CDR3 region has 17 residues. The germline V gene has CDR1 MGHRA and CDR2 YSYEKL. CDR3 nucleotide sequence: TGCGCCAGCAGCCAAGATCATCAGGGTAGGCTCTACAATGAGCAGTTCTTC. It codes for CASSQDHQGRLYNEQFF.

This chain joins TRBV5-6 and TRBJ2-3; 7 bases match TRBD2. V trimming: 1 base; J trimming: 3 bases; junction bases outside the gene matches: 11. Germline CDR1 and CDR2: SGHDT and YYEEEE. The CDR3 extends over 17 amino acids. The DNA of the CDR3 is TGTGCCAGCAGCTTGTGGGGCGCTAGCGGTTGGACAGATACGCAGTATTTT. This sequence encodes CASSLWGASGWTDTQYF.

The chain couples TRBV6-5 to TRBJ2-7; maybe TRBD1 (5 bases). V lost 6 bases, J lost 3 bases, and 12 bases lay in between. Germline V gives CDR1 MNHEY, CDR2 SVGAGI. CDR3 length: 13 amino acids. The CDR3 loop is CASRAGWNYEQYV. In DNA, the CDR3 is TGTGCCAGCAGAGCAGGGTGGAACTACGAGCAGTACGTC.

The chain is built from TRBV3-1 (or the pseudogene TRBV3-2) and TRBJ1-5, with 7 bases that match TRBD1. V gave up 4 bases and J gave up 0 bases; unmatched junction bases: 6. The CDR3 is 16 amino acids. Germline values: CDR1 LGHDT, CDR2 YNNKEL (reference sequence). The CDR3 nucleotides read TGTGCCAGCAGCCTGGGGACAGCTAATAGCAATCAGCCCCAGCATTTT. Amino acid sequence: CASSLGTANSNQPQHF.

J is TRBJ1-1 and V is TRBV2; D might be TRBD1 (5 bases). Trimming took off 7 bases at V and 6 bases at J, with 24 bases between the two ends. This CDR3 spans 16 amino acids. The germline V gene encodes CDR1 SNHLY and CDR2 FYNNEI. CDR3 DNA sequence: TGTGCCAGCACCCCGAGGTGGGGCCTGCTGATTCCTGAAGCTTTCTTT. Its translation is CASTPRWGLLIPEAFF.